Presented here are 12 T cell receptor beta chains from one specimen sequenced in a study of T-cell reconstitution after alpha-beta-depleted transplantation in children. The TCRbeta library incorporated unique molecular identifiers. From the PCR reads, TCRdb called clonotypes with MiXCR, one entry per CDR3 protein. The sample includes about 610,000 distinct CDR3 sequences, roughly a tenth of them seen just once. The source material was PBMCs from the stem cell graft donor, sampled from the stem cell graft. The receptors stem from a human donor who donated a stem cell graft to a child with acute myeloid leukemia.

The table lists this clonotype with many counts. The chain's CDR3 is CASSSALGQGTQYF. CDR3 nucleotides: TGTGCCAGCAGCTCGGCACTAGGTCAGGGGACGCAGTATTTT. This chain connects TRBV11-2 to TRBJ2-3; maybe TRBD1 (6 bases). The CDR3 has 14 residues. CDR1 and CDR2 from the germline V gene are SGHAT and FQNNGV. V was trimmed by 4 bases and J by 9 bases, leaving 17 bases between them.

This chain connects TRBV7-9 to TRBJ2-1; 9 positions agree with TRBD1. The CDR3 spans 16 residues. Per the germline V gene, CDR1 is SEHNR and CDR2 is FQNEAQ (reference sequence). J gave up 8 bases and V 1 base, and 9 bases lay outside the gene matches. Written as DNA, the CDR3 is TGTGCCAGCAGCTTAGGGACAGGGGCCTCGGTAGATGAGCAGTTCTTC. Protein sequence: CASSLGTGASVDEQFF.

In its sample, this clonotype was seen a few times. This sequence joins TRBV7-3 and TRBJ2-2, with D hard to call. CDR3 length: 16 residues. Trimming removed 5 bases at V and 0 bases at J, with 13 bases between. CDR1 SGHTA and CDR2 FQGTGA come from the germline V gene. CDR3 loop: CASSLQLGTNTGELFF. The CDR3 DNA reads as TGTGCCAGCAGCCTCCAATTGGGGACGAACACCGGGGAGCTGTTTTTT.

This clonotype was seen ten or more times. The chain is built from TRBV20-1 and TRBJ2-7; the match to TRBD1 covers 7 bases. The trim removed 3 bases at V and 2 bases at J, leaving 7 bases unmatched. CDR1 and CDR2 (germline): DFQATT, SNEGSKA (reference sequence). The CDR3 is made up of 14 amino acids. CDR3 sequence (DNA): TGCAGTGCTAGTCTTCCGGGACAGCCCTACGAGCAGTACTTC. Translating it yields CSASLPGQPYEQYF.

This sequence joins TRBV3-1 and TRBJ2-3; tentative D call: TRBD1 (6 bases). Germline V gene data show CDR1 as LGHDT and CDR2 as YNNKEL (reference sequence). The CDR3 extends over 15 amino acids. V lost 4 bases to trimming and J lost 5 bases, with 16 bases between them. CDR3 protein: CASSRFWGQGDTQYF. The DNA of the CDR3 is TGTGCCAGCAGCCGATTTTGGGGGCAAGGAGATACGCAGTATTTT.

The chain employs TRBV6-5 and TRBJ2-2, with D uncertain. The CDR3 extends over 13 amino acids. Trimming took off 1 base at V and 10 bases at J, with 10 bases between the two ends. Germline CDR1 is MNHEY and CDR2 is SVGAGI. CDR3 in DNA: TGTGCCAGCAGTTACTTGGACGTCCAGGAGCTGTTTTTT. It encodes CASSYLDVQELFF.

At least ten counts were recorded for this clonotype. CDR3 region: CSATGRLSNQPQHF. The CDR3 DNA is TGCAGTGCTACAGGGCGCTTGAGCAATCAGCCCCAGCATTTT. The V and J genes are TRBV20-1 and TRBJ1-5, with D perhaps TRBD1 (5 bases). The germline CDR1 and CDR2 sequences are DFQATT and SNEGSKA (reference sequence). V was trimmed by 4 bases and J by 1 base, leaving 11 bases between them. The CDR3 runs 14 residues.

This clonotype was seen a few times. The rearrangement joins TRBV30 to TRBJ2-4, with a tentative D call TRBD1 (5 bases). Trimming removed 1 base at V and 9 bases at J, with 13 bases between. The CDR3 is made up of 13 amino acids. The germline gives CDR1 GTSNPN, CDR2 SVGIG (reference sequence). The CDR3 DNA is TGTGCCTGGAGTGGACAGAGAGGAAGCATTCAGTACTTC. Translation: CAWSGQRGSIQYF.

This clonotype has a single count. The chain is built from TRBV24-1 and TRBJ2-2, with D possibly matching TRBD2 (5 bases). V dropped 5 bases and J dropped 7 bases, with 19 bases sitting between them. Germline values: CDR1 KGHDR, CDR2 SFDVKD. The CDR3 length is 16 residues. The CDR3 DNA is TGTGCCACCAGTGTTTTCCCCCTACAAGAGGGCGGGGAGCTGTTTTTT. It is translated as CATSVFPLQEGGELFF.

V and J are TRBV20-1 and TRBJ2-6, with D maybe TRBD1 (6 bases). The CDR3 loop spans 16 amino acids. V lost 2 bases, J lost 1 base, and 12 bases lay in between. From germline, CDR1 is DFQATT and CDR2 SNEGSKA (reference sequence). CDR3: CSARQGSLSGANVLTF. The CDR3 nucleotides read TGCAGTGCTAGACAGGGGTCGTTGTCTGGGGCCAACGTCCTGACTTTC.

A few counts support this clonotype. The CDR3 nucleotides read TGCAGTGCTAGAGGGTTGGGGCTCGGCTTAGCGGGACCCACGTACAATGAGCAGTTCTTC. Its translation is CSARGLGLGLAGPTYNEQFF. The V gene is TRBV20-1, the J gene TRBJ2-1, with 8 bases identical to TRBD2. Looked up from germline, CDR1 is DFQATT and CDR2 is SNEGSKA (reference sequence). CDR3 length equals 20 residues. V lost 1 base and J lost 4; bases outside the gene matches: 21.

This chain uses TRBV20-1 with TRBJ2-5; D is possibly TRBD2 (7 bases). V was trimmed by 4 bases and J by 4 bases, leaving 13 bases between them. CDR1 is DFQATT and CDR2 is SNEGSKA in the germline V gene (reference sequence). The CDR3 covers 13 residues. CDR3 amino acids: CSANRAGAETQYF. The CDR3 DNA reads TGCAGTGCTAACCGGGCGGGGGCAGAGACCCAGTACTTC.